These T cell receptor beta chains were read from a single sample in a study of identical twins. TCRdb analysed the 5' RACE reads with MiXCR anew, one entry per CDR3 protein. The data show some 790,000 distinct CDR3 sequences, roughly 18% seen once. These sequences were also reported in another study, on T cells expressing NK-cell markers.

The material sequenced was PBMCs. The receptors here all came from a woman aged 18-29 years in good health. Each CDR3 is given with its conserved first and last residue. D genes are given only for firm matches. Clone size appears in some rows only: once, few, many, or a class for an expanded clone.

size	length	D	V	J	DNA	CDR3
.	15	TRBD2	TRBV2	TRBJ2-1	TGTGCCAGCAGACCCGGACTAGCGGGAGTACGTGAGCAGTTCTTC	CASRPGLAGVREQFF
.	14	.	TRBV12-3/TRBV12-4	TRBJ2-7	TGTGCCAGCAGGTCCGCAGGGATACCACTGAAGCAGTACTTC	CASRSAGIPLKQYF
few	12	.	TRBV12-3/TRBV12-4	TRBJ1-5	TGTGCCAGCAGTCCCCTTCTTGGGCCCCAGCATTTT	CASSPLLGPQHF
few	13	.	TRBV10-2	TRBJ1-2	TGCGCCAGCAGCCCTGTTGATCCCTATGGCTACACCTTC	CASSPVDPYGYTF
few	17	TRBD2	TRBV3-1	TRBJ2-3	TGTGCCAGCAGCCAAGACCCCTCCGGGAGGCGCACAGATACGCAGTATTTT	CASSQDPSGRRTDTQYF
.	12	.	TRBV20-1	TRBJ2-3	TGCAGTGCTCTTCCGAACCAAGATACGCAGTATTTT	CSALPNQDTQYF
few	14	.	TRBV10-3	TRBJ2-7	TGTGCCACCAGACACGGGACCCAATCCAGCGAGCAGTACTTC	CATRHGTQSSEQYF
many	16	.	TRBV5-5	TRBJ2-5	TGTGCCAGCAGCTCACTGAACAGGGTCCCACAAGAGACCCAGTACTTC	CASSSLNRVPQETQYF
few	16	TRBD2	TRBV18	TRBJ2-7	TGTGCCAGCTCACCGCAAGCGGGGGGGAGCTCCTACGAGCAGTACTTC	CASSPQAGGSSYEQYF
few	15	.	TRBV20-1	TRBJ1-5	TGCAGTGCTAGACCGCCAGTCAATAGCAATCAGCCCCAGCATTTT	CSARPPVNSNQPQHF
once	21	.	TRBV5-1	TRBJ2-6	TGCGCCAGCAGCTTGGCGCCCGGGACGGATTCCCTTAGCTCTGGGGCCAACGTCCTGACTTTC	CASSLAPGTDSLSSGANVLTF